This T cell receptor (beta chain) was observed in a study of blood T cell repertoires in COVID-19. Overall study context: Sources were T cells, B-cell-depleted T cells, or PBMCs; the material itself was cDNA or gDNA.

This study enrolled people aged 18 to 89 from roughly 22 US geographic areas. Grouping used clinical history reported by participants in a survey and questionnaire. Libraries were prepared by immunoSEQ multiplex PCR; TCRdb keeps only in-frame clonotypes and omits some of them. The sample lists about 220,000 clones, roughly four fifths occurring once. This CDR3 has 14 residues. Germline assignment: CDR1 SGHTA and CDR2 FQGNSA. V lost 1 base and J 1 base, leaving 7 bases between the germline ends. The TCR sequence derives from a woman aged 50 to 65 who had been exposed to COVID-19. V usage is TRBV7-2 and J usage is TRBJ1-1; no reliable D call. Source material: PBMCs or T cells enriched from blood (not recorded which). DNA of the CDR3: TGTGCCAGCAGCTTAGGGCCAGGGAACACTGAAGCTTTCTTT. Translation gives CASSLGPGNTEAFF.